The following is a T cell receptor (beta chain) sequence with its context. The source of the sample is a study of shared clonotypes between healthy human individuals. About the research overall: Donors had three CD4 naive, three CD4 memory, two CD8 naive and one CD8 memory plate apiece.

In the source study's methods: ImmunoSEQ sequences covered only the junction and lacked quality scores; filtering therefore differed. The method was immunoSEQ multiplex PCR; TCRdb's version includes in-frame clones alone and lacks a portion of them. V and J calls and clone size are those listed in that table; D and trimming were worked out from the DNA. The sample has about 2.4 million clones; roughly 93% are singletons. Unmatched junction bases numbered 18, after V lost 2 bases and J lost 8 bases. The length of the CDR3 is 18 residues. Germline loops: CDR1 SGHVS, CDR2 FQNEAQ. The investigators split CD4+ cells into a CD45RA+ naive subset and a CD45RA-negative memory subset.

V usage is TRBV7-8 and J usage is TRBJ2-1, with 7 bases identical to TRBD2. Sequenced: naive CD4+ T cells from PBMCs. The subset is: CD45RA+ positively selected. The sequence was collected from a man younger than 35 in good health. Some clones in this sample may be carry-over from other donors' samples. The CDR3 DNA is TGTGCCAGCAGCTTACGGACCTTTTTTGCGGGAGCTAGTGATGAGCAGTTCTTC. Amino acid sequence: CASSLRTFFAGASDEQFF.